This T cell receptor beta chain was identified in a study of siplizumab effects on memory and regulatory T cells. Broader study findings: Most proliferating CD4+ or CD8+ clones, roughly 75-96%, had no naive or memory assignment. Significant reduction of alloreactive sequences traceable to unstimulated CD4+ memory cells was observed with siplizumab.

This clone has only one observation. Its target is unknown. The table came from immunoSEQ multiplex PCR; TCRdb's copy has only in-frame clones and leaves some out. The sample holds about 91,000 clones, more than 85% seen once. Germline assignment: CDR1 LGHNA and CDR2 YSLEER. The CDR3 is 19 amino acids. With 1 base clipped from V and 0 bases from J, the junction kept 11 bases outside the gene matches. The J gene is TRBJ2-1, the V gene TRBV4-3; TRBD2 matches 8 bases. The source of this sequence is a human donor in good health. The sample was CD8+ T cells sorted from blood. Here the CDR3 DNA reads TGCGCCAGCAGCCAAGGGTATAGCGGGGATCCAAGCTCCTACAATGAGCAGTTCTTC. This encodes CASSQGYSGDPSSYNEQFF.